This entry lists 6 T cell receptor beta chains sequenced from one sample in a study of CD8 T cells in Susac syndrome. Reverse transcription of 0.5 to 1 ug RNA was carried out with random hexamers. Each CDR3 protein gets one entry after TCRdb re-called the immunoSEQ multiplex PCR reads with MiXCR. The sample lists around 220,000 distinct CDR3 sequences, more than 85% occurring once. Specimen: CD8+ T cells from PBMCs. The source of these receptors is a human donor with multiple sclerosis.

V gene TRBV9 combines with J gene TRBJ1-3; weak D call: TRBD1 (5 bases). V was pared by 0 bases and J by 4 bases, with 11 bases between. CDR1 and CDR2 from the germline V gene are SGDLS and YYNGEE. The CDR3 is made up of 15 amino acids. This CDR3 reads CASSVDLGPGNTIYF. The CDR3 DNA reads as TGTGCCAGCAGCGTAGATCTGGGGCCAGGAAACACCATATATTTT.

This clonotype was picked up many times. The chain links TRBV3-1 to TRBJ2-7, with TRBD2 matching over 12 bases. The CDR3 covers 14 residues. V lost 3 bases and J lost 3; bases outside the gene matches: 0. From germline, CDR1 is LGHDT and CDR2 YNNKEL (reference sequence). CDR3 sequence: CASSQTSGSYEQYF. The CDR3 DNA sequence: TGTGCCAGCAGCCAGACTAGCGGGAGCTACGAGCAGTACTTC.

CDR3: CASSLSGTGAYEQYF. CDR3 coding DNA: TGTGCCAGCAGTTTATCTGGGACAGGGGCCTACGAGCAGTACTTC. This chain connects TRBV27 to TRBJ2-7; 10 bases map to TRBD1. CDR1 MNHEY and CDR2 SMNVEV come from the germline V gene (reference sequence). The CDR3 totals 15 residues. V was clipped by 0 bases and J by 2 bases; unmatched bases: 1.

The chain uses TRBV27 and TRBJ1-5; unclear D gene. CDR1 is MNHEY and CDR2 is SMNVEV in the germline V gene (reference sequence). V dropped 4 bases and J dropped 2 bases, with 6 bases sitting between them. The CDR3 totals 13 residues. The CDR3 DNA sequence: TGTGCCAGCAGTTCTGGCGGCAATCAGCCCCAGCATTTT. Translation: CASSSGGNQPQHF.

The chain links TRBV20-1 to TRBJ2-2, with D perhaps matching TRBD2 (5 bases). The CDR3 spans 12 residues. The germline V and J ends were trimmed by 6 bases and 7 bases, with 12 bases remaining between them. CDR1 and CDR2 from the germline V gene are DFQATT and SNEGSKA (reference sequence). CDR3 bases: TGCAGTGCGACGGACCGGGGCGGGGAGCTGTTTTTT. Its protein is CSATDRGGELFF.

The V call is TRBV9, the J call TRBJ2-5; possibly TRBD2 for D (5 bases). Between the trimmed V and J ends, which lost 4 bases and 5 bases, there was a span of 18 bases. This CDR3 region has 15 residues. Germline-derived CDR1 and CDR2 are SGDLS and YYNGEE. The CDR3 protein is CASSPPDRRGETQYF. The CDR3 DNA reads as TGTGCCAGCAGCCCACCGGACCGCCGAGGGGAGACCCAGTACTTC.